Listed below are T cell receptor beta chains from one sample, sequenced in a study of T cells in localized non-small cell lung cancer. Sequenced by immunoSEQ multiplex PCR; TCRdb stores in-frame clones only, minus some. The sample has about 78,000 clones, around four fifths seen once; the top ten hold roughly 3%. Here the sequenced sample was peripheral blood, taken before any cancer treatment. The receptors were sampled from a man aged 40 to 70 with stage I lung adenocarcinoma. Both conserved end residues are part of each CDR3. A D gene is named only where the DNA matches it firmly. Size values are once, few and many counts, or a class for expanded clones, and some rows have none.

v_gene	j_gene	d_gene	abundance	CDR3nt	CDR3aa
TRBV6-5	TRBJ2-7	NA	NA	TGTGCCAGCAGCCGGGACTCCCGCTCCTACGAGCAGTACTTC	CASSRDSRSYEQYF
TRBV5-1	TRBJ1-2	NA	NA	TGCGCCAGCAGCTTTCGGGGAGATGTTAACTATGGCTACACCTTC	CASSFRGDVNYGYTF
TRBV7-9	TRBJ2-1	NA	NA	TGTGCCAGCAGCCATAACCAAGGCTACAATGAGCAGTTCTTC	CASSHNQGYNEQFF
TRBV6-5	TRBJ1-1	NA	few	TGTGCCAGCAGTTACTCTATTGGGACTGAAGCTTTCTTT	CASSYSIGTEAFF
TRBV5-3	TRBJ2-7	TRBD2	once	TGTGCCAGAAGCTTCCGGGCGGGGGTACGAGAGGTTTGCTACGAGCAGTACTTC	CARSFRAGVREVCYEQYF
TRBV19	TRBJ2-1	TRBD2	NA	TGTGCCAGTAGTGTGACTAGCGGGAGAGGGGACAATGAGCAGTTCTTC	CASSVTSGRGDNEQFF
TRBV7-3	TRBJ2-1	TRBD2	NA	TGTGCCAGCAGCTTAATGGCGGGAGGGCGAGACAATGAGCAGTTCTTC	CASSLMAGGRDNEQFF
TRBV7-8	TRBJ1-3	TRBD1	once	TGTGCCAGCAGCCCGGGACAGGGCGGAAACACCATATATTTT	CASSPGQGGNTIYF
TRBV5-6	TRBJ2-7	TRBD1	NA	TGTGCCAGCAGCTTCGACAGGGGGCCCTACGAGCAGTACTTC	CASSFDRGPYEQYF
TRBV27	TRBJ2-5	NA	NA	TGTGCCAGCAAACTACAGGGACAAGAGACCCAGTACTTC	CASKLQGQETQYF
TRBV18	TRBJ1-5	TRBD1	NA	TGTGCCAGCTCACCACCGGGGACAGGCAATCAGCCCCAGCATTTT	CASSPPGTGNQPQHF
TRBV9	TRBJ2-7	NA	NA	TGTGCCAGCAGCCCATCTCAGGGGACCGGTTACGAGCAGTACTTC	CASSPSQGTGYEQYF
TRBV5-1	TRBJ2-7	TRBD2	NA	TGCGCCAGCAGCTCCAGCGGGGGAGCCTACGAGCAGTACTTC	CASSSSGGAYEQYF
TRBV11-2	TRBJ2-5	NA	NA	TGTGCCAGCAGCTTAGGTCGGGAGACCCAGTACTTC	CASSLGRETQYF
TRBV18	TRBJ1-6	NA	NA	TGTGCCAGTAGGGGTAACGCCTATAATTCACCCCTCCACTTT	CASRGNAYNSPLHF
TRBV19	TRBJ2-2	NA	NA	TGTGCCAGTAGTATGAGGTCCGGCCAGGGGGAGCTGTTTTTT	CASSMRSGQGELFF
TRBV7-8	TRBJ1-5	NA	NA	TGTGCCAGCAGCGTCGGACACAGCAATCAGCCCCAGCATTTT	CASSVGHSNQPQHF
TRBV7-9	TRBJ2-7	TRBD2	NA	TGTGCCAGCAGCCCCTTAGCGGGAGCCACGTACGAGCAGTACTTC	CASSPLAGATYEQYF
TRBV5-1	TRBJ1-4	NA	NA	TGCGCCAGCAGCTTGGGACAAGTAGGGCCAACTAATGAAAAACTGTTTTTT	CASSLGQVGPTNEKLFF
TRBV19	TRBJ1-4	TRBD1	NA	TGTGCCAGTAGTACCCCCGGACAGGGACCAGATGAAAAACTGTTTTTT	CASSTPGQGPDEKLFF
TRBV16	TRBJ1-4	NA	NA	TGTGCCAGCAGCCAATCGCCGGCAGAGAATGAAAAACTGTTTTTT	CASSQSPAENEKLFF
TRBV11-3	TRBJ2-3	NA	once	TGTGCCAGCAGCCGCCAGCATGGGGGCCTGGGTACGCAGTATTTT	CASSRQHGGLGTQYF
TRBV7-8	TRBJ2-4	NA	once	TGTGCCAGCAGCTTACGGCTGACAGAAAACATTCAGTACTTC	CASSLRLTENIQYF
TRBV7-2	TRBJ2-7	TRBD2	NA	TGTGCCAGCAGCTCCGGACTAGCGGGAGGTACCCACGAGCAGTACTTC	CASSSGLAGGTHEQYF
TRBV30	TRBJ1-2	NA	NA	TGTGCCTGGAGTGAAGGGGGGACCTCTGTATACGGTGGCTACACCTTC	CAWSEGGTSVYGGYTF
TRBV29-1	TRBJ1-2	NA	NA	TGCAGCGTTGCCTCCGGGACCGACTATGGCTACACCTTC	CSVASGTDYGYTF
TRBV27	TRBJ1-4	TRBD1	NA	TGTGCCAGCAGTTCAGGGGGCACGGCTAATGAAAAACTGTTTTTT	CASSSGGTANEKLFF
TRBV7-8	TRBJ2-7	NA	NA	TGTGCCAGCAGCTTAAACGGCTACGAGCAGTACTTC	CASSLNGYEQYF
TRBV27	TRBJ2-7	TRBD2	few	TGTGCCAGCAGATGGACTAGCGGGGCCGAGCAGTACTTC	CASRWTSGAEQYF
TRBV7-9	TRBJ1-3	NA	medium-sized	TGTGCCAGCAGCTTAATTTCGATCGCGGTGAGCTCTGGAAACACCATATATTTT	CASSLISIAVSSGNTIYF
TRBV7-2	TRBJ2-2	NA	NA	TGTGCCAGCAGCTTAAGCTCTCTGGCGACCCTAGACACCGGGGAGCTGTTTTTT	CASSLSSLATLDTGELFF
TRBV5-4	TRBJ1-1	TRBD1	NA	TGTGCCGGTACAGGGGAGAACACTGAAGCTTTCTTT	CAGTGENTEAFF
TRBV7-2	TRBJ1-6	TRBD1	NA	TGTGCCAGCAGCTTAATGCAGGGGGCCCCTAATTCACCCCTCCACTTT	CASSLMQGAPNSPLHF
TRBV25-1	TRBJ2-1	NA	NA	TGTGCCAGCGGCCATCTAGAAGCGTTGACCAATGAGCAGTTCTTC	CASGHLEALTNEQFF
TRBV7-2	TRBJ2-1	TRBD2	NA	TGTGCCACCCAAACTAGCGGGAGTTGGGATGAGCAGTTCTTC	CATQTSGSWDEQFF
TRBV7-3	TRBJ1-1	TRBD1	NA	TGTGCCAGCAGCTTAGGGACAGGGGGTTCTGAAGCTTTCTTT	CASSLGTGGSEAFF
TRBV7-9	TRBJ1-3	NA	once	TGTGCCAGCAGCTTAGCGCTCCAAGGAAACACCATATATTTT	CASSLALQGNTIYF
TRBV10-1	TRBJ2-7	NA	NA	TGCGCCAGCAGTGACACGGGTACGCGCGAGCAGTACTTC	CASSDTGTREQYF
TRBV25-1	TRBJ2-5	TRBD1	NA	TGTGCCAGCAGTGGGGACAGGGTGAGGGGGGAGACCCAGTACTTC	CASSGDRVRGETQYF
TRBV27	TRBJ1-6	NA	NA	TGTGCCAGCAGCCAGAGAGGCCAGGATAATTCACCCCTCCACTTT	CASSQRGQDNSPLHF
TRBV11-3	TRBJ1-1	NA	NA	TGTGCCAGCAGCACCGATATGAACACTGAAGCTTTCTTT	CASSTDMNTEAFF
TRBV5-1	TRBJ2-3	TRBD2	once	TGCGCCAGCAGCTTGGCAGCGGGGGGTCAGAGCACAGATACGCAGTATTTT	CASSLAAGGQSTDTQYF
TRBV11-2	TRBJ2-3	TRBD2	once	TGTGCCAGCAGCTCTAGCGGGAGGGCCCCCACGGATACGCAGTATTTT	CASSSSGRAPTDTQYF
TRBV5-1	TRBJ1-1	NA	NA	TGCGCCAGCAGCTCCACCGGACCCCTGTTAAAGGCGAGAGCTTTCTTT	CASSSTGPLLKARAFF
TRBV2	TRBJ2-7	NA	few	TGTGCCAGCAGTAGAGGACCCAGTCAGTCTTACTACGAGCAGTACTTC	CASSRGPSQSYYEQYF
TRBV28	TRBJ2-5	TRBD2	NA	TGTGCCAGCAGTTTATTGGCTAGCGGGCAAGAGACCCAGTACTTC	CASSLLASGQETQYF
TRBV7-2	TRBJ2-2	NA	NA	TGTGCCAGCAGCTTCGGGCGGGGCACGGAGACCGGGGAGCTGTTTTTT	CASSFGRGTETGELFF
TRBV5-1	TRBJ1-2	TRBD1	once	TGCGCCAGCAGCTTGCGGACAGGGAGGAATCATGGCTACACCTTC	CASSLRTGRNHGYTF
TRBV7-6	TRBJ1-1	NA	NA	TGTGCCAGCAGCTTCACACAAAACACTGAAGCTTTCTTT	CASSFTQNTEAFF
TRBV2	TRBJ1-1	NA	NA	TGTGCCAGCAGTGAAGAGATGGACCCATCTGAAGCTTTCTTT	CASSEEMDPSEAFF
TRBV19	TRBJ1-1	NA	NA	TGTGCCAGTAGTATTAGGGGAGCCGGCACTGAAGCTTTCTTT	CASSIRGAGTEAFF
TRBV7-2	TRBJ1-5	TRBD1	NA	TGTGCCAGCAGCTATGGGACAGCTAGCAATCAGCCCCAGCATTTT	CASSYGTASNQPQHF
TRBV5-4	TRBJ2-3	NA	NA	TGTGCCAGCAGCACCTGGTCAGGAGACACAGATACGCAGTATTTT	CASSTWSGDTDTQYF
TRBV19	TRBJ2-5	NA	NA	TGTGCCAGTAGTATTAAGGTTCATACGGTCCAAGAGACCCAGTACTTC	CASSIKVHTVQETQYF
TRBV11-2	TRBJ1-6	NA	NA	TGTGCCAGCAGGGCCAGCCACGGGAGATCTTATTCACCCCTCCACTTT	CASRASHGRSYSPLHF
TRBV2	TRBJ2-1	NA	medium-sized	TGTGCCAGCAGGACGGACTTCTCCTACAATGAGCAGTTCTTC	CASRTDFSYNEQFF
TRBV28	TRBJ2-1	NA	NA	TGTGCCACCATCGGACAGAGTAATTACAATGAGCAGTTCTTC	CATIGQSNYNEQFF
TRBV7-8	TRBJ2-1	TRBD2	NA	TGTGCCAGCAGCTTAGGGGGTAGCGGGAGGGCGGGCCATGAGCAGTTCTTC	CASSLGGSGRAGHEQFF
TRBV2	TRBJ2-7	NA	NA	TGTGCCAGCAACCCCCAGGGGGGCGAGCAGTACTTC	CASNPQGGEQYF
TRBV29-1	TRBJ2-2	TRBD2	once	TGCAGCGCATTGGGACTAGCGGGGGGGCCCGTAAACACCGGGGAGCTGTTTTTT	CSALGLAGGPVNTGELFF